What follows is one TCR beta chain and its context. Its antigen remains unknown. This entry belongs to a study of blood T cells in healthy people across ages. General study findings and limits: TCR beta diversity, measured per million T cells, fell in a roughly linear way with age.

A second PCR of roughly 7 to 11 cycles used a sample-barcoded 5' primer and a J-beta primer mix. One entry per CDR3 protein results from TCRdb running MiXCR on the 5' RACE reads. The repertoire holds roughly 1.4 million distinct CDR3 sequences, approximately 59% seen once, with under 8.5% in the top ten. The length of the CDR3 is 16 residues. Trimming cost V 0 bases and J 9 bases; bases outside gene matches: 7. Germline assignment: CDR1 SGDLS and CDR2 YYNGEE. Isolation recovered at least 6 million PBMCs from every sample. The sequenced material came from blood. The sequence was collected from a young man in good health. The chain has TRBV9 and TRBJ2-3; TRBD2 agrees at 13 bases. CDR3 protein: CASSVGTSGRIRTQYF. CDR3 coding DNA: TGTGCCAGCAGCGTAGGGACTAGCGGGAGAATAAGAACGCAGTATTTT.